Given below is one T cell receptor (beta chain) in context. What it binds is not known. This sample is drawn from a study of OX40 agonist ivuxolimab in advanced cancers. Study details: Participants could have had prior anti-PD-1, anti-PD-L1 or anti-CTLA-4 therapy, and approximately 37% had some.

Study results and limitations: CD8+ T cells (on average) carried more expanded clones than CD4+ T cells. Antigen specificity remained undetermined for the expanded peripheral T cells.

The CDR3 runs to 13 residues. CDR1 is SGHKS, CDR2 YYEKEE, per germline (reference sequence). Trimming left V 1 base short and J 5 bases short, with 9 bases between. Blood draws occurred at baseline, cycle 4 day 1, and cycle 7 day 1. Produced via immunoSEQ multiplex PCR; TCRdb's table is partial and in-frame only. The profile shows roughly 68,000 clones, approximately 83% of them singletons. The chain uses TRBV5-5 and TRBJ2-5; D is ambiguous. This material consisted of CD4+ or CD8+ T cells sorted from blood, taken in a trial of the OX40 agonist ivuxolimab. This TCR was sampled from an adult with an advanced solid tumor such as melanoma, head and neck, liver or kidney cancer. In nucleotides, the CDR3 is TGTGCCAGCAGCTTGTCTGTGGGGGAGACCCAGTACTTC. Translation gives CASSLSVGETQYF.